One TCR beta chain is described in this entry. Its specific antigen is unknown. Base qualities are not recorded, but no much larger clone differs from it by a single base. Library preparation was by the immunoSEQ multiplex PCR assay. The multiplex PCR relied on a mix of 60 forward primers for TCR Vbeta segments and 13 reverse primers for TCR Jbeta segments. Amplification of the CDR3 region of rearranged TCR beta genes was performed with a multiplex PCR assay on genomic DNA. The amplified TCR beta libraries were sequenced on the Illumina HiSeq System as 87-base-pair reads. In the authors' own workflow: A later analysis counted around 72 million unique TCR beta chains across the 650 to 700 repertoires, and some 11 million of these chains were shared by at least two donors. Raw reads were error-corrected and collapsed into unique sequences with a nearest-neighbor algorithm that merged closely related sequences to remove PCR and sequencing errors. V, D and J gene segments were assigned by aligning CDR3 sequences to IMGT reference sequences. For a sequence to be retained, a match of at least six nucleotides to both a V gene segment and a J gene segment was required. A rearrangement was called productive if the CDR3 had no stop codons and remained in frame with V and J, and every other rearrangement was called non-productive. Following IMGT convention, CDR3 was defined as the stretch from the second conserved V-encoded cysteine up to the conserved J-encoded phenylalanine. The earlier analysis of some 600 of the donors excluded sequences that lacked an unambiguous match to a single V gene segment. An earlier analysis of under 750 of the donors called V segments functional above 56.7% productive rearrangements and segregating when the between-donor standard deviation exceeded 5%. A statistical classification framework was developed to diagnose cytomegalovirus status using the catalog of TCR beta chain sequences. In a later analysis, TCR nucleotide sequences were compared against IMGT/GENE-DB human TR gene sequences so that V and J genes could be assigned. A later analysis assigned CDR3 sequences and most-parsimonious VDJ recombination scenarios with the TCRdist pipeline. In a later analysis, each TCR beta chain was defined by its CDR3 amino acid sequence together with its V-gene family, and reads without a unique V-gene family were excluded. To address suspected cross-contamination and a sequencing artifact, a later analysis removed 592 highly shared, low-generation-probability nucleotide sequences. In a later analysis, a clonal expansion index for each public chain was calculated from normalized within-repertoire ranks of inferred template counts. Generation probabilities in a later analysis came from a VDJ recombination model fitted to out-of-frame rearrangements, and those results were checked against IGoR. Hypergeometric tests were used in a later analysis to score TCR-TCR, TCR-HLA and TCR-CMV co-occurrence, with a repertoire-size bias correction applied to the TCR pairs. A later analysis estimated false discovery rates by permuting HLA or CMV assignments 20 times. In a later analysis, co-occurring TCRs were grouped using DBSCAN, and TCRdist sequence similarity was added for clustering within HLA-allele-positive subsets. For co-occurrence clustering, repertoires with fewer than 30,000 or more than 120,000 public chains were excluded, along with several repertoires with anomalous nucleotide sharing. Sourced from immuneACCESS, this table was stored by TCRdb with only in-frame sequences that have V and J called. A share of the clones is absent; for the studies checked, an unresolved V gene accounts for under half, and the remainder has no known explanation. V, J and clone size were drawn from that table, and D and trimming were deduced from the DNA. The sample contains about 160,000 clones, around 68% of them found a single time. Of the sample, approximately 1.5% is held by the ten largest clones.

The sample comes from a study of cytomegalovirus exposure and HLA in healthy donors (dated by TCRdb to about 2017). Looking at the study overall: According to an earlier analysis of a few hundred of the donors, 150 million to 200 million T cells yielded some 110 million unique TCR beta sequences and 276 Gb of sequence data. The later analysis used no new phenotypic data to find candidate immune exposures, relying instead on TCR beta sequences and their occurrence across donors. In an earlier analysis of more than 550 of the donors, high-throughput TCR beta sequencing was used to judge whether each TCR beta V gene segment behaved as functional or pseudogenic. A later genetic analysis used genome-wide SNP genotypes for about 65% of the roughly 670 donors, treating that subset as a discovery cohort. HLA typing covered class I and class II loci at four-digit resolution. Among 300 to 450 genotyped donors of the cohort, an average of about 240,000 unique TCR beta nucleotide sequences were sequenced per donor, about a sixth of them non-productive. Using immunosequencing, the study profiled T cell repertoires from 666 subjects and related those repertoires to cytomegalovirus serostatus. High-throughput TCR immunosequencing, statistical association of individual TCRs with disease status, and machine learning were combined to predict cytomegalovirus infection status. The number of donors typed differed by locus, with roughly 629-640 for A, B, C, DRB1 and DQB1, around 500 for DQA1, some 570 for DPA1, and around 450 for DPB1. Of the roughly 420 genotyped donors, roughly 76% were placed in the genetic ancestry cluster associated with self-reported Caucasian donors. Donor age, sex, ethnicity and CMV serostatus were compiled together with the repertoire data. A later analysis re-examined previously published TCR beta repertoires from roughly 650 donors and added high-resolution HLA genotyping to investigate patterns of TCR occurrence. All discovery cohort repertoires had been generated on a single sequencing platform. The study aimed to test whether signatures of past pathogen exposure could be identified by cataloging public T cell receptors. Approximately 300 gigabases of sequencing data and around 90 million unique TCR sequences made up an early release that covered some 640 HLA-typed donors. Roughly five DR-DQ haplotypes were handled as single units for association and clustering because linkage in the cohort was strong. In addition to the first cohort of around 670 subjects, a separate validation cohort of 120 different subjects was used. Broader findings and caveats from the paper: A later genetic analysis associated a missense DCLRE1C variant with V-gene and J-gene trimming of TCR beta chains, and an independent cohort replicated the association. A later analysis found that TCR association rates varied across HLA loci, with DRB1 alleles showing the most associated TCRs and HLA-C alleles the fewest. In an earlier analysis of roughly 560 of the donors, most TCR beta V segments were observed in productive rearrangements about 87% or about 30% of the time, broadly matching IMGT annotations. A further reported finding was that TCR beta sequences accurately predicted the HLA-A and HLA-B alleles for most subjects in the first cohort. It was suggested by the authors that the approach could potentially be generalized to other disease states and immunological phenotypes. HLA typing was unavailable for some donors at each locus, so association tests used only the typed subset. When HLA alleles, especially DR and DQ, strongly co-occurred, TCR associations were difficult to assign to individual alleles. Most TCR sequences were observed very rarely across donors, whereas some public TCRs were present in many individuals. Several of the top co-occurrence clusters appeared to be linked to parvovirus B19, influenza, CMV and Epstein-Barr virus, according to a later analysis. Roughly uniform sequencing depth across donors was assumed in presence/absence analyses, although this assumption may not hold. Immune exposure information for the cohort was limited to CMV serostatus. A total of fewer than 200 TCR beta chains were listed by the study as associated with cytomegalovirus. Linkage disequilibrium might explain the correlated functional status among segregating V segments, but an unknown experimental factor could not be excluded. At a false discovery rate of 0.05, a later analysis linked 16,951 TCR beta sequences to specific HLA alleles. Compared with the roughly 710-donor mean, donors in an Asian-associated ancestry cluster had fewer N-insertions in productive TCRs, according to a later genetic analysis. In both the original and validation cohorts, the classifier was reported to diagnose cytomegalovirus status with high specificity and sensitivity. A later analysis found that most CMV-associated TCR beta chains appeared HLA-restricted, with HLA associations seemingly driven largely by CMV exposure. Compared with equally common non-associated chains, HLA-associated TCR beta chains in a later analysis were more clonally expanded and had lower generation probabilities. In vitro tests confirmed that a few of the cytomegalovirus-associated TCR beta chains recognize cytomegalovirus antigens. A cluster of highly shared sequence variants was judged likely to be a technical artifact of the sequencing pipeline. The earlier analysis of fewer than 750 of the donors excluded fewer than 20 rarely observed V segments, including chromosome 9 orphons, because counts were too low. Only TCR beta chains were sequenced in this cohort, and the absence of alpha or paired-chain data limited detectable features. Because the 87-base-pair reads could not distinguish some IMGT-functional V segments, including TRBV6-2 and TRBV6-3, those segments were excluded.

The junction shows trimming of 0 bases on V and 0 bases on J, plus 14 bases between the germline ends. CDR1 is given as MGHRA and CDR2 as YSYEKL, both from the germline V gene. There are 18 amino acids in the CDR3, from cysteine to phenylalanine inclusive. Kept here is only the CDR3 DNA, which spans 54 bases and is read in frame from base 1. The cohort consisted of more than 650 healthy bone marrow donors. At the time of sampling, all cohort members were nominally healthy, though unrecorded immune exposures were likely present. The donor tested CMV seronegative and was one of the 352 seronegative cohort members. A peripheral blood sample was provided by each donor, and peripheral blood mononuclear cells were used for TCR beta sequencing. The Qiagen DNeasy Blood Extraction Kit was used to extract genomic DNA from the blood cell samples.

Recombination linked TRBV4-1 to TRBJ2-2; 6 matching bases give a weak D call of TRBD2. The clonotype was recovered from a man between 50 and 59 years old in good health and CMV-seronegative. Sequenced sample: PBMCs. The DNA sequence is TGCGCCAGCAGCCAAGATGAGCAGCGGACTACGAACACCGGGGAGCTGTTTTTT. The resulting protein is CASSQDEQRTTNTGELFF.